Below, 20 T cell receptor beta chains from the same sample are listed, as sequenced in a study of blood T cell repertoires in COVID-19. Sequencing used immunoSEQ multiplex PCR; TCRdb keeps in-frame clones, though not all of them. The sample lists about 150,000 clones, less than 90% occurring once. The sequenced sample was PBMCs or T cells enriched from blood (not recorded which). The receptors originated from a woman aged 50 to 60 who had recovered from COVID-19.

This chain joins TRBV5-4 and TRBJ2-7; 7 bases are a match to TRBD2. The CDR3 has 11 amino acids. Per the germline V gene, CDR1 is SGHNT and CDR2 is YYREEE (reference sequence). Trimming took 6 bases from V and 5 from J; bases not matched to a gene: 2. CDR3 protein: CASMSGNEQYF. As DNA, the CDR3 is TGTGCCAGCATGAGCGGGAACGAGCAGTACTTC.

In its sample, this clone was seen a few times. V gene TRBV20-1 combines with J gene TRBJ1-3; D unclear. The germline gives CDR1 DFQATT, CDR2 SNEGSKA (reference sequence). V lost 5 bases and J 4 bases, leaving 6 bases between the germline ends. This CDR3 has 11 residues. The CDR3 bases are TGCAGTGCTCCGCGGGGAAACACCATATATTTT. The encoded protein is CSAPRGNTIYF.

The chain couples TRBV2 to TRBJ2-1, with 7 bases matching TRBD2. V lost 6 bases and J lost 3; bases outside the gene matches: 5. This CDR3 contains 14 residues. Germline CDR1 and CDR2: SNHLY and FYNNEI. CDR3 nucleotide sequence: TGTGCCAGCAGGGGGGAGGGCAGCTACAATGAGCAGTTCTTC. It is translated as CASRGEGSYNEQFF.

Here the CDR3 DNA reads TGTGCCAGAACAGGGGCTGGGGCCAACGTCCTGACTTTC. As protein: CARTGAGANVLTF. The chain has TRBV21-1 and TRBJ2-6; TRBD1, as called in the table, went unchecked against the DNA. TRBV21-1 is listed as a pseudogene. The CDR3 sequence is 13 residues long.

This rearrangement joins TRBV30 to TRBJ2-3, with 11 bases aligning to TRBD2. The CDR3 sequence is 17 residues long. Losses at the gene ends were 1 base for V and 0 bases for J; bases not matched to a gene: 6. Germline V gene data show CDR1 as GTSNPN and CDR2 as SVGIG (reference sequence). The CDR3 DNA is TGTGCCTGGAGTGGGATCCGGACTAGCGGGAGCACAGATACGCAGTATTTT. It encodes CAWSGIRTSGSTDTQYF.

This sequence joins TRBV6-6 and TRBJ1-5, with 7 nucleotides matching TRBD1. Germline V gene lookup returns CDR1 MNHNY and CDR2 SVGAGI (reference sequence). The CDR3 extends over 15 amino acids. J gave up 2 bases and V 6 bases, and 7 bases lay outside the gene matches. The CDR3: CASSYRDSGNQPQHF. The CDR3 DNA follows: TGTGCCAGCAGCTACCGGGACAGCGGCAATCAGCCCCAGCATTTT.

The chain's CDR3 is CASSPSGNTIYF. The DNA of the CDR3 is TGTGCCAGCAGCCCTTCTGGAAACACCATATATTTT. The rearrangement uses TRBV7-9 and TRBJ1-3; the D is unclear. The CDR3 has 12 residues. V lost 5 bases to trimming and J lost 1 base, with 3 bases between them. CDR1 and CDR2 from the germline V gene are SEHNR and FQNEAQ (reference sequence). Together with reference TRBV7-9 and TRBJ1-3, the CDR3 gives the full variable domain: DTGVSQNPRHKITKRGQNVTFRCDPISEHNRLYWYRQTLGQGPEFLTYFQNEAQLEKSRLLSDRFSAERPKGSFSTLEIQRTEQGDSAMYLCASSPSGNTIYFGEGSWLTVV.

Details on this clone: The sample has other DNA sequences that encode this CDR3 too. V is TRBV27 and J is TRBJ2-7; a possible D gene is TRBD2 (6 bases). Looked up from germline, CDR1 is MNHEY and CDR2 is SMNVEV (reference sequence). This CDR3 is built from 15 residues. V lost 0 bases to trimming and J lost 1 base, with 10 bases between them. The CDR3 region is CASSLSIRGSYEQYF. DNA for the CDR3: TGTGCCAGCAGTTTATCGATTCGGGGGTCCTACGAGCAGTACTTC.

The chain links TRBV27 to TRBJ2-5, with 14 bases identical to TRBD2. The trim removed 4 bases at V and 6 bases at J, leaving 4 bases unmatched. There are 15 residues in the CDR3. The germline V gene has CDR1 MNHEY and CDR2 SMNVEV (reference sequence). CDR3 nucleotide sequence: TGTGCCAGCAGTTCCGGGACTAGCGGGAGACAGACCCAGTACTTC. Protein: CASSSGTSGRQTQYF.

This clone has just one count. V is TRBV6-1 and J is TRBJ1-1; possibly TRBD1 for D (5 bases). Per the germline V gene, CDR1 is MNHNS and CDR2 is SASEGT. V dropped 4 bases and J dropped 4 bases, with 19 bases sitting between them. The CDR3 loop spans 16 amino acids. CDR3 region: CASSAYSGGAPTEAFF. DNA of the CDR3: TGTGCCAGCAGTGCCTATTCAGGCGGGGCTCCCACTGAAGCTTTCTTT.

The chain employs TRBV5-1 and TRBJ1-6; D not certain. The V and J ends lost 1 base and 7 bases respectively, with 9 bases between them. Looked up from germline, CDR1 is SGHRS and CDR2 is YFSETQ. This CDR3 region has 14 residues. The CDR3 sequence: CASSLPQTNSPLHF. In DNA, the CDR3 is TGCGCCAGCAGCTTGCCTCAAACAAATTCACCCCTCCACTTT. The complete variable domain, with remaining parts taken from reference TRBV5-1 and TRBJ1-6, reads KAGVTQTPRYLIKTRGQQVTLSCSPISGHRSVSWYQQTPGQGLQFLFEYFSETQRNKGNFPGRFSGRQFSNSRSEMNVSTLELGDSALYLCASSLPQTNSPLHFGNGTRLTVT.

The CDR3 region has the DNA TGTGCCAGTAGTAACGTATTGGGACACCGTAGCAATCAGCCCCAGCATTTT. Protein sequence: CASSNVLGHRSNQPQHF. The chain uses TRBV19 and TRBJ1-5; D is possibly TRBD1 (6 bases). This CDR3 is 17 amino acids long. CDR1 LNHDA and CDR2 SQIVND come from the germline V gene (reference sequence). With 4 bases removed from V and 0 bases from J, the gap between germline ends came to 16 bases.

CDR3 sequence: CASSQLSFSPLHF. Written as DNA, the CDR3 is TGTGCCAGCAGCCAGTTGTCGTTTTCACCCCTCCACTTT. The J gene is TRBJ1-6, the V gene TRBV3-1 (or the pseudogene TRBV3-2); no clear D gene. CDR1 and CDR2 from the germline V gene are LGHDT and YNNKEL (reference sequence). V dropped 3 bases and J dropped 9 bases, with 9 bases sitting between them. The CDR3 contains 13 residues.

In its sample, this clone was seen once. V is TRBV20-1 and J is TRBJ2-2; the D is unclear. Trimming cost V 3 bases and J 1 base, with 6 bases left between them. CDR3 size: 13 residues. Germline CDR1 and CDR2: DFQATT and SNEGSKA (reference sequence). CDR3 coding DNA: TGCAGTGCTAGTCCTCTGAACACCGGGGAGCTGTTTTTT. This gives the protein CSASPLNTGELFF.

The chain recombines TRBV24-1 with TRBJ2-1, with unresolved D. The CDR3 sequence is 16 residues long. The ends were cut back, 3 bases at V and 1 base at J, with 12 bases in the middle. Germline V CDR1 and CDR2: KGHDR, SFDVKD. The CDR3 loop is CATSDPNSGSYNEQFF. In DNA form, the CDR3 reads TGTGCCACCAGTGATCCCAACTCCGGTTCCTACAATGAGCAGTTCTTC.

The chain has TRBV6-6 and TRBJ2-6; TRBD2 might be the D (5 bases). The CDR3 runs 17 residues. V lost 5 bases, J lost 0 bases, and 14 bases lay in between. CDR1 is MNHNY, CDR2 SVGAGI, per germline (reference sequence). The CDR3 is CASSRTFLSSGANVLTF. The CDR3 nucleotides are TGTGCCAGCAGTCGGACTTTCTTGAGCTCTGGGGCCAACGTCCTGACTTTC.

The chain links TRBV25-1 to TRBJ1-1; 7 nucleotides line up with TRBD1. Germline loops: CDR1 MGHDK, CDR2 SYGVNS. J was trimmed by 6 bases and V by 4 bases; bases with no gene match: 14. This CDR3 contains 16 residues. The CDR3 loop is CASSVLGGQKKSEAFF. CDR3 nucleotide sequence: TGTGCCAGCAGTGTCCTAGGGGGACAGAAGAAATCTGAAGCTTTCTTT.

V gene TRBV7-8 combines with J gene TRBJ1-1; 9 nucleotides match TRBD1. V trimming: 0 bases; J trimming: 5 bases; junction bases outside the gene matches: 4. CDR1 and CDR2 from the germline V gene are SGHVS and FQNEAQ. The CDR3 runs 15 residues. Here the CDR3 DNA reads TGTGCCAGCAGCTTAGCGTCGACAGGGGGGACTGAAGCTTTCTTT. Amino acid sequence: CASSLASTGGTEAFF.

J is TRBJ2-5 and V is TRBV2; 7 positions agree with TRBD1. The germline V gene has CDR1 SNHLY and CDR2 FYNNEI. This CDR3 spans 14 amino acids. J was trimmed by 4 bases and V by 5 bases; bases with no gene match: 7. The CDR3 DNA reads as TGTGCCAGCAGTCGGACAGGATGGAGAGAGACCCAGTACTTC. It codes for CASSRTGWRETQYF.

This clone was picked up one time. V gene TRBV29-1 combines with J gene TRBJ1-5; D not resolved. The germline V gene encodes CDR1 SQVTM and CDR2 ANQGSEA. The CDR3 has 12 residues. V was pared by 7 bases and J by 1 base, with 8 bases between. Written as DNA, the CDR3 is TGCAGCGCCATGACAAGCAATCAGCCCCAGCATTTT. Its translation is CSAMTSNQPQHF. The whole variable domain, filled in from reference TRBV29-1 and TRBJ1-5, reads SAVISQKPSRDICQRGTSLTIQCQVDSQVTMMFWYRQQPGQSLTLIATANQGSEATYESGFVIDKFPISRPNLTFSTLTVSNMSPEDSSIYLCSAMTSNQPQHFGDGTRLSIL.